This T cell receptor (beta chain) was captured in a study of T cell clonality in common variable immunodeficiency. To note about this clone: Antigen unknown.

Replacement immunoglobulin had been given to every CVID subject for at least one year. Control and CVID samples contributed equal amounts of genomic DNA. Repertoires were generated with immunoSEQ multiplex PCR, while TCRdb's copy carries only in-frame clones and drops some. The sample has around 15,000 clones, none seen only once; the top ten hold around 12%. Study conclusions and caveats: The cause of increased CVID clonality remains unclear without subpopulation sequencing. In common variable immunodeficiency, TCR beta chains reportedly carried fewer deletions and N-nucleotide insertions. CVID subjects shared fewer TCRbeta clones than healthy controls did.

The TCR originated in a human donor with common variable immunodeficiency. The specimen was peripheral blood mononuclear cells.

CDR3 loop: CSVGGQGNGYTF. The CDR3 bases that were read are TGCAGCGTGGGGGGACAGGGAAATGGC. V and J are TRBV29-1 and TRBJ1-2; 9 bases line up with TRBD1. The read falls 3 residues short of the CDR3 end, and the missing part is taken from the germline J gene. Per germline, CDR1 SQVTM and CDR2 ANQGSEA. CDR3 length: 12 residues. Trimming at V came to 6 bases and at J to 6 bases, leaving 5 bases not matched to a gene.